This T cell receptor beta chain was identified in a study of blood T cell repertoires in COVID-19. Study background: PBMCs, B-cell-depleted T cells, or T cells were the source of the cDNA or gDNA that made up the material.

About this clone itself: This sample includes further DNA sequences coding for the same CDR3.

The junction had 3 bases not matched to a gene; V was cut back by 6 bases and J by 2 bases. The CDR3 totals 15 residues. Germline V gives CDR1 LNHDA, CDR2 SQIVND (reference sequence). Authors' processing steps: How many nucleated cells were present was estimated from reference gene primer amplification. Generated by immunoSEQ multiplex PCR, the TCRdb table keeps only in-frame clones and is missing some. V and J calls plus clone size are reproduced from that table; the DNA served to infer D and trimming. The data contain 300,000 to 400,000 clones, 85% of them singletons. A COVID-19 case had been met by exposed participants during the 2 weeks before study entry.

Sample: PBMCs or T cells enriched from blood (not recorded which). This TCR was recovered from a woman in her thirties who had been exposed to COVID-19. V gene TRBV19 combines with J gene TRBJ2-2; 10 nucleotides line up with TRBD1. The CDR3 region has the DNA TGTGCCAGTAGCACGACAGGGGGCAACACCGGGGAGCTGTTTTTT. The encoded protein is CASSTTGGNTGELFF.